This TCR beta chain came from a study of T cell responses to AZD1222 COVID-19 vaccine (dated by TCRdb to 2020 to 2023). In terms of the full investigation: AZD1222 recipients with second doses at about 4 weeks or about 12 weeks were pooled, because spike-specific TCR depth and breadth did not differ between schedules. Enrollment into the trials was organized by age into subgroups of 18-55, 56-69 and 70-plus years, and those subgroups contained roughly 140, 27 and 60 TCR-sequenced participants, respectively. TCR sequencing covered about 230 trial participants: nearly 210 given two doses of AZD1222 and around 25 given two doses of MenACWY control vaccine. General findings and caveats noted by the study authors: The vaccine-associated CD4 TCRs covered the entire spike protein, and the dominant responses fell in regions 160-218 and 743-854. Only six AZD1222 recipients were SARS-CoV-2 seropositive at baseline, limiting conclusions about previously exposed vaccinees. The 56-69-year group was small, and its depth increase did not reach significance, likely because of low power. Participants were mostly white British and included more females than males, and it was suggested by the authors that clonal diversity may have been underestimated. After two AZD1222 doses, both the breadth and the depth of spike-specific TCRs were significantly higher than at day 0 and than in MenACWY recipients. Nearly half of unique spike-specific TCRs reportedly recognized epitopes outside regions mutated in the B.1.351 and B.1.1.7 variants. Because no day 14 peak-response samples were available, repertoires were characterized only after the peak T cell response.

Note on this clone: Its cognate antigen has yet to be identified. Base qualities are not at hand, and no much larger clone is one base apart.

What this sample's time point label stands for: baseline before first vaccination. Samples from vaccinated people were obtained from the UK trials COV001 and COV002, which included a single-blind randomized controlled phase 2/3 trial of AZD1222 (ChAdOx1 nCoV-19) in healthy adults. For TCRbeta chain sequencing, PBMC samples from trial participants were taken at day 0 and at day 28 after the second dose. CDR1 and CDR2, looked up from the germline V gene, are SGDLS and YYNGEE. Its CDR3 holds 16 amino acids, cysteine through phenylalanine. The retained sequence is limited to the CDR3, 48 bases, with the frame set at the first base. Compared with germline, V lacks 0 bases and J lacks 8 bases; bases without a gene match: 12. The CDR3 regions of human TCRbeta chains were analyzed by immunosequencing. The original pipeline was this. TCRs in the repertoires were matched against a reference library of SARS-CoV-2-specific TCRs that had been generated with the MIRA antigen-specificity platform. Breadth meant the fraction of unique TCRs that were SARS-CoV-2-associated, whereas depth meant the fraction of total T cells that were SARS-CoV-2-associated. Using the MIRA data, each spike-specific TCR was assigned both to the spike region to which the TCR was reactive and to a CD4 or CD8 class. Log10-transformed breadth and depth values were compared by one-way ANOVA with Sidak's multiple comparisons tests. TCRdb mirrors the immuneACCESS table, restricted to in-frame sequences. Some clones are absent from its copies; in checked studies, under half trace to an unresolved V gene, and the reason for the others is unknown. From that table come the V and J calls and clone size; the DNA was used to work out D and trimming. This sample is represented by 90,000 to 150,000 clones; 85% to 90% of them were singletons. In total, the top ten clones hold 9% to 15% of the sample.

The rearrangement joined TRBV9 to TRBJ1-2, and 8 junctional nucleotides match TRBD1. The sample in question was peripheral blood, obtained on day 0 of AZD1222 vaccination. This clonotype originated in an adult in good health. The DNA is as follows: TGTGCCAGCAGCGTAGGTGTCTTGGACAGGGTCGGCGGCTACACCTTC. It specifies CASSVGVLDRVGGYTF.